Presented here are 5 T cell receptor beta chains from one specimen sequenced in a study of T-cell memory formation after mild COVID-19. TCRdb analysed the 5' RACE reads with MiXCR anew, one entry per CDR3 protein. The sample holds 380,000 or so distinct CDR3 sequences, roughly an eighth seen once. The source material was PBMCs or a T cell subset sorted from them (not recorded which). These receptors originate from a man aged 18 to 30 who had mild COVID-19 (a few samples of this study predate the infection). Cell type and time point are not known.

This clonotype showed up just a few times. The chain recombines TRBV24-1 with TRBJ2-5, with TRBD1 identical over 11 bases. The CDR3 has 17 residues. Trimming removed 4 bases from V and 0 bases from J; junction bases left unmatched: 6. In germline, CDR1 is KGHDR, CDR2 SFDVKD. Here the CDR3 DNA reads TGTGCCACCAGTGAATCCCGGGACAGGGGGTACCAAGAGACCCAGTACTTC. Translated, it gives CATSESRDRGYQETQYF.

J is TRBJ2-7 and V is TRBV5-1, with TRBD1 matching 9 bases. Trimming at V came to 4 bases and at J to 4 bases, leaving 6 bases not matched to a gene. Germline V gene sequence: CDR1 SGHRS, CDR2 YFSETQ. The CDR3 contains 14 residues. CDR3 sequence (DNA): TGCGCCAGCAGCCCAACGGGACAGGGTTACGAGCAGTACTTC. Residues: CASSPTGQGYEQYF.

In its sample, this clonotype was seen a few times. The J gene is TRBJ2-3, the V gene TRBV5-1, with unresolved D. Germline V gives CDR1 SGHRS, CDR2 YFSETQ. The CDR3 covers 14 residues. V was pared by 0 bases and J by 2 bases, with 7 bases between. The CDR3 here is CASSLGPNTDTQYF. CDR3 coding DNA: TGCGCCAGCAGCTTGGGCCCGAACACAGATACGCAGTATTTT.

This clonotype came up many times. The rearrangement uses TRBV4-3 and TRBJ1-1; D might be TRBD1 (5 bases). V shed 3 bases and J shed 0 bases, with 14 bases lying between them. Germline loops: CDR1 LGHNA, CDR2 YSLEER. The CDR3 loop spans 16 amino acids. The CDR3 nucleotides read TGCGCCAGCAGCCAGGGTACTGACAGCATGAACACTGAAGCTTTCTTT. It is translated as CASSQGTDSMNTEAFF.

This clonotype was observed many times. This chain joins TRBV5-1 and TRBJ2-5; TRBD2 agrees at 9 bases. CDR3 length equals 15 residues. The junction had 9 bases not matched to a gene; V was cut back by 4 bases and J by 5 bases. In germline, CDR1 is SGHRS, CDR2 YFSETQ. The DNA for the CDR3 is TGCGCCAGCAGCACAGGCTCCGGGACTAGCGAGACCCAGTACTTC. This encodes CASSTGSGTSETQYF.